This T cell receptor beta chain appears in the sequencing data of a study of T cell changes during pregnancy in multiple sclerosis (dated 2019 in TCRdb). Context from the whole study: In women with multiple sclerosis, the researchers looked at how the T cell repertoire shifted as pregnancy progressed.

Library preparation used the immunoSEQ multiplex PCR assay. TCRdb stores this immuneACCESS table with in-frame sequences only. Part of the clones is absent; in the studies checked, under half of the shortfall reflects unresolved V genes, and no reason is known for the rest. The sample profile shows over 55,000 clones; roughly 90% of them were found once. Around 2.5% of the sample rests with the top ten. The germline V gene (reference sequence) yields SEHNR for CDR1 and FQNEAQ for CDR2. Trimming removed 5 bases from V and 0 bases from J, leaving 12 bases between the germline ends. The CDR3 starts with the cysteine, ends with the phenylalanine, and has 15 residues. Only CDR3 DNA is held: 45 bases, read in frame from base 1. With regard to this clone: The antigen it binds to is not known. No per-base quality is available; no much larger clone lies one base away.

The sequence was collected from a female donor with multiple sclerosis, enrolled in a pregnancy study. This specimen consisted of peripheral blood, obtained in the first trimester of pregnancy. The chain was built from TRBV7-9 and TRBJ2-3; the D gene is possibly TRBD2, with 5 bases matching. The nucleotide sequence is TGTGCCAGCAGCCCAGCGGACCTAAGCACAGATACGCAGTATTTT. Its translation reads: CASSPADLSTDTQYF.